A single sample is the source of the 19 T cell receptor beta chains below, sequenced in a study of monozygotic twins with cystic fibrosis listed by TCRdb under 2021. The protocol used for the library was the immunoSEQ multiplex PCR assay. Not all clones reach the TCRdb copy of this immuneACCESS table, which keeps in-frame sequences only. Checked studies attribute under half of the gap to unresolved V genes and leave the rest unexplained. This sample has 30,000 to 35,000 clones in its table, and approximately 65% of those were observed once. The top ten clones comprise 0.7% to 1% of the sample. The sample taken for sequencing was blood. Source of these receptors: a girl between 5 and 17 years old with cystic fibrosis.

The CDR3 spells CASSVSMGQNYGYTF. CDR3 DNA: TGTGCCAGCTCCGTCTCAATGGGACAGAACTATGGCTACACCTTC. The J gene is TRBJ1-2, the V gene TRBV6-1; 7 bases match TRBD1. CDR1 is MNHNS, CDR2 SASEGT, per germline. V gave up 8 bases and J gave up 2 bases; unmatched junction bases: 11. This CDR3 comprises 15 residues.

V is TRBV27 and J is TRBJ2-7, with 9 nucleotides matching TRBD2. The CDR3 is 14 amino acids. Germline V gene lookup returns CDR1 MNHEY and CDR2 SMNVEV (reference sequence). Trimming removed 5 bases from V and 4 bases from J; junction bases left unmatched: 6. This chain's CDR3 is CASSRSGSQYEQYF. In DNA, the CDR3 is TGTGCCAGCAGTCGTAGCGGGAGTCAATACGAGCAGTACTTC.

The chain joins TRBV5-6 to TRBJ2-7, with 7 nucleotides matching TRBD1. J was trimmed by 4 bases and V by 3 bases; bases with no gene match: 7. Germline loops: CDR1 SGHDT, CDR2 YYEEEE. This CDR3 has 14 amino acids. CDR3 DNA: TGTGCCAGCAGCTCAGGACCGACAGGGTACGAGCAGTACTTC. It yields the protein CASSSGPTGYEQYF.

The chain links TRBV5-6 to TRBJ2-6; D is undetermined. Germline CDR1 reads SGHDT; CDR2 reads YYEEEE. The CDR3 covers 15 residues. The germline V and J ends were trimmed by 2 bases and 0 bases, with 6 bases remaining between them. The CDR3 DNA is TGTGCCAGCAGCTTCGGAGTCTCTGGGGCCAACGTCCTGACTTTC. Residues: CASSFGVSGANVLTF.

The chain carries TRBV6-6 and TRBJ2-6; D is unresolved. V dropped 7 bases and J dropped 0 bases, with 10 bases sitting between them. Germline V gives CDR1 MNHNY, CDR2 SVGAGI (reference sequence). The CDR3 sequence is 15 residues long. The CDR3 region is CASTWGNSGANVLTF. In DNA form, the CDR3 reads TGTGCCAGCACTTGGGGAAACTCTGGGGCCAACGTCCTGACTTTC.

The gene calls are TRBV14 and TRBJ2-1; D gene ambiguous. The CDR3 is 14 amino acids. With 1 base removed from V and 2 bases from J, the gap between germline ends came to 6 bases. Germline CDR1 reads SGHDN; CDR2 reads FVKESK. The CDR3 loop is CASSQGLAYNEQFF. DNA of the CDR3: TGTGCCAGCAGCCAAGGGCTAGCCTACAATGAGCAGTTCTTC.

This CDR3 reads CASSRTGANTGELFF. Here the CDR3 DNA reads TGTGCCAGCAGTCGAACAGGGGCGAACACCGGGGAGCTGTTTTTT. V gene TRBV9 combines with J gene TRBJ2-2; 7 bases map to TRBD1. Germline CDR1 is SGDLS and CDR2 is YYNGEE. Trimming took 5 bases from V and 0 from J; bases not matched to a gene: 4. CDR3 length equals 15 residues.

This chain links TRBV27 with TRBJ2-7, with 10 bases fitting TRBD1. Germline V CDR1 and CDR2: MNHEY, SMNVEV (reference sequence). The ends lost 6 bases at V and 6 bases at J; junction bases unmatched: 8. The CDR3 consists of 14 residues. The CDR3 sequence is CASRMGQGSSEQYV. The DNA of the CDR3 is TGTGCCAGCAGGATGGGACAGGGGTCGTCCGAGCAGTACGTC.

Only a few counts were recorded for this clone. The chain couples TRBV27 to TRBJ2-2; TRBD2 matches at 13 bases. In germline, CDR1 is MNHEY, CDR2 SMNVEV (reference sequence). Trimming took 7 bases from V and 6 from J; bases not matched to a gene: 5. CDR3 length: 15 residues. The CDR3 DNA is TGTGCCAGCATAGGGACTAGCGGGAATCCCGGGGAGCTGTTTTTT. Amino acids: CASIGTSGNPGELFF.

The chain joins TRBV6-5 to TRBJ2-4; no clear D. Trimming took 2 bases from V and 4 from J, leaving 6 bases between them. Germline assignment: CDR1 MNHEY and CDR2 SVGAGI. This CDR3 contains 13 residues. Here the CDR3 reads CASSYGRKNIQYF. DNA of the CDR3: TGTGCCAGCAGTTACGGAAGAAAAAACATTCAGTACTTC.

The chain recombines TRBV18 with TRBJ2-3, with no clear D. The germline V and J ends were trimmed by 2 bases and 6 bases, with 12 bases remaining between them. Germline-derived CDR1 and CDR2 are KGHSH and LQKENI. The CDR3 consists of 14 residues. The CDR3 DNA reads as TGTGCCAGCTCACCAACGACTGGCGCTGATACGCAGTATTTT. Translating it yields CASSPTTGADTQYF.

The chain uses TRBV5-1 and TRBJ1-3; no clear D gene. Trimming shortened V by 0 bases and J by 0 bases, and 7 bases separated the two germline ends. The CDR3 runs 15 residues. Germline loops: CDR1 SGHRS, CDR2 YFSETQ. CDR3 DNA: TGCGCCAGCAGCTTGGCCCCAGGCTCTGGAAACACCATATATTTT. Its protein product is CASSLAPGSGNTIYF.

The V call is TRBV2, the J call TRBJ2-4; 8 bases map to TRBD2. V dropped 4 bases and J dropped 2; count of bases not matched to a gene: 7. Germline lookup yields CDR1 SNHLY and CDR2 FYNNEI. The CDR3 consists of 16 residues. The CDR3: CASSVAPGGPKNIQYF. The DNA of the CDR3 is TGTGCCAGCAGTGTAGCCCCGGGAGGGCCCAAAAACATTCAGTACTTC.

The chain has TRBV6-5 and TRBJ1-2; D is unclear. Trimming took off 6 bases at V and 2 bases at J, with 13 bases between the two ends. Germline values: CDR1 MNHEY, CDR2 SVGAGI. This CDR3 is built from 14 residues. CDR3 bases: TGTGCCAGCAGCCCCGGGGTCCTAAACTATGGCTACACCTTC. The encoded protein is CASSPGVLNYGYTF.

J is TRBJ1-4 and V is TRBV5-1, with a tentative D call TRBD1 (5 bases). Trimming removed 2 bases at V and 7 bases at J, with 12 bases between. From germline, CDR1 is SGHRS and CDR2 YFSETQ. The CDR3 is made up of 14 amino acids. The CDR3 DNA reads TGCGCCAGCAGCTTTGGAGACAGAGTTGAAAAACTGTTTTTT. It codes for CASSFGDRVEKLFF.

To note about this clone: The germline gene is not matched at one end of the junction; a read error may be the cause. This chain uses TRBV5-6 with TRBJ2-7; D is possibly TRBD1 (5 bases). The CDR3 loop spans 12 amino acids. Germline lookup yields CDR1 SGHDT and CDR2 YYEEEE. CDR3 loop: CASGPQGAKQDF. For the CDR3, the DNA is TGTGCCAGCGGGCCACAAGGGGCGAAGCAGGACTTC. Full variable domain (rest looked up from reference TRBV5-6 and TRBJ2-7): DAGVTQSPTHLIKTRGQQVTLRCSPKSGHDTVSWYQQALGQGPQFIFQYYEEEERQRGNFPDRFSGHQFPNYSSELNVNALLLGDSALYLCASGPQGAKQDFGPGTRLTVT.

The chain is built from TRBV9 and TRBJ2-3, with 7 bases matching TRBD2. There are 19 residues in the CDR3. Germline CDR1 is SGDLS and CDR2 is YYNGEE. The V segment lost 1 base and the J segment 2 bases; nucleotides outside the gene matches: 16. For the CDR3, the DNA is TGTGCCAGCAGCGTAAATGGCCGGGGCGGGGGACCTATCACAGATACGCAGTATTTT. It encodes CASSVNGRGGGPITDTQYF.

This chain uses TRBV5-4 with TRBJ2-7; TRBD2 matches 15 bases. Germline CDR1 is SGHNT and CDR2 is YYREEE (reference sequence). This CDR3 comprises 16 residues. J gave up 4 bases and V 5 bases, and 7 bases lay outside the gene matches. DNA for the CDR3: TGTGCCAGCAGTCCTGGACTAGCGGGAGGGCCATACGAGCAGTACTTC. Amino acids: CASSPGLAGGPYEQYF. Combining the CDR3 with reference TRBV5-4 and TRBJ2-7 gives the whole variable domain ETGVTQSPTHLIKTRGQQVTLRCSSQSGHNTVSWYQQALGQGPQFIFQYYREEENGRGNFPPRFSGLQFPNYSSELNVNALELDDSALYLCASSPGLAGGPYEQYFGPGTRLTVT.

This chain uses TRBV7-9 with TRBJ1-1; unclear D gene. The germline V gene encodes CDR1 SEHNR and CDR2 FQNEAQ (reference sequence). V gave up 4 bases and J gave up 2 bases, with 11 bases separating them. The CDR3 is 14 residues long. The CDR3 bases are TGTGCCAGCAGCTCGGACCTGCCAAACACTGAAGCTTTCTTT. Amino acids: CASSSDLPNTEAFF.